Presented here are 13 T cell receptor beta chains from one specimen sequenced in a study of T cell responses to AZD1222 COVID-19 vaccine. Clones were sequenced by immunoSEQ multiplex PCR, and TCRdb holds only the in-frame ones, with some missing. The sample shows some 140,000 clones, roughly 90% of them seen only once. The sample consisted of peripheral blood, taken on day 0 of AZD1222 vaccination. The receptors stem from an adult in good health.

This clone was counted between two and nine times. V is TRBV7-3 and J is TRBJ2-2; D may correspond to TRBD1 or TRBD2 (5 bases each). The CDR3 contains 18 residues. The V and J ends lost 4 bases and 8 bases respectively, with 26 bases between them. Germline V CDR1 and CDR2: SGHTA, FQGTGA. CDR3 sequence: CASSSNTDRGGLRGELFF. The CDR3 DNA follows: TGTGCCAGCAGCTCCAATACGGATAGGGGCGGGTTAAGAGGGGAGCTGTTTTTT.

The rearrangement uses TRBV19 and TRBJ2-5; TRBD1 aligns across 9 bases. Germline CDR1 reads LNHDA; CDR2 reads SQIVND (reference sequence). The trim removed 1 base at V and 0 bases at J, leaving 12 bases unmatched. The CDR3 totals 19 residues. The CDR3 nucleotides are TGTGCCAGTAGTATAGGCGGGACAGGGTTAAGCCACCACCAAGAGACCCAGTACTTC. Residues: CASSIGGTGLSHHQETQYF.

CDR3 in DNA: TGTGCCAGCAGCGTAGACACGGTCATGGACACTGAAGCTTTCTTT. Protein product: CASSVDTVMDTEAFF. V gene TRBV9 combines with J gene TRBJ1-1; D is unclear. Germline-derived CDR1 and CDR2 are SGDLS and YYNGEE. Trimming removed 0 bases from V and 3 bases from J, with 12 bases in between. The CDR3 spans 15 residues.

The V call is TRBV30, the J call TRBJ1-2; the D is unclear. Germline CDR1 and CDR2: GTSNPN and SVGIG (reference sequence). The CDR3 totals 13 residues. The germline V and J ends were trimmed by 0 bases and 3 bases, with 8 bases remaining between them. The CDR3 protein is CAWSVTGDYGYTF. The CDR3 region has the DNA TGTGCCTGGAGTGTAACCGGGGACTATGGCTACACCTTC.

The rearrangement links TRBV5-5 to TRBJ2-2; D ambiguous. The CDR3 is 12 amino acids. The V and J ends lost 4 bases and 5 bases respectively, with 6 bases between them. Germline CDR1 and CDR2: SGHKS and YYEKEE (reference sequence). The CDR3 sequence is CASSPFTGELFF. The CDR3 DNA is TGTGCCAGCAGCCCTTTTACCGGGGAGCTGTTTTTT.

The chain combines TRBV6-1 with TRBJ2-3, with TRBD2 identical over 10 bases. Trimming at V came to 2 bases and at J to 2 bases, leaving 4 bases not matched to a gene. Germline V gene data show CDR1 as MNHNS and CDR2 as SASEGT. This CDR3 has 16 amino acids. The CDR3 region is CASSESSGGATDTQYF. DNA for the CDR3: TGTGCCAGCAGTGAATCCAGCGGGGGGGCCACAGATACGCAGTATTTT.

The CDR3 loop reads CASSFAGEVRDEQYF. CDR3 DNA sequence: TGTGCCAGCAGTTTCGCGGGGGAAGTAAGGGACGAGCAGTACTTC. The chain has TRBV28 and TRBJ2-7, with 7 bases fitting TRBD2. CDR3 length: 15 amino acids. Losses at the gene ends were 3 bases for V and 5 bases for J; bases not matched to a gene: 10. Germline assignment: CDR1 MDHEN and CDR2 SYDVKM.

The chain recombines TRBV18 with TRBJ2-7, with a tentative D call TRBD1 (5 bases). The CDR3 consists of 15 residues. Germline V CDR1 and CDR2: KGHSH, LQKENI. Trimming left V 3 bases short and J 0 bases short, with 12 bases between. The DNA of the CDR3 is TGTGCCAGCTCACCTGGGTCGACAGCCTCCTACGAGCAGTACTTC. This codes for CASSPGSTASYEQYF.

The CDR3 sequence: CATGQGGMQPQHF. CDR3 nucleotides: TGTGCCACCGGACAGGGGGGAATGCAGCCCCAGCATTTT. The rearrangement joins TRBV7-9 to TRBJ1-5; 10 positions match TRBD1. V lost 10 bases to trimming and J lost 7 bases; unmatched junction nucleotides: 7. CDR1 and CDR2 (germline): SEHNR, FQNEAQ (reference sequence). The CDR3 contains 13 residues.

The chain employs TRBV6-5 and TRBJ1-2, with 9 positions matching TRBD1. Germline V gene data show CDR1 as MNHEY and CDR2 as SVGAGI. The CDR3 extends over 13 amino acids. Germline trimming cut 8 bases from V and 8 bases from J; bases unmatched to any gene: 9. CDR3 bases: TGTGCCAGCGACCTCCGGGACAGGGAAGGCTACACCTTC. The encoded protein is CASDLRDREGYTF.

The gene calls are TRBV12-3 or TRBV12-4 and TRBJ1-4; unclear D gene. V was pared by 5 bases and J by 14 bases, with 15 bases between. This CDR3 contains 12 residues. CDR3 DNA: TGTGCCAGCAGTCCCGGAACTATAGGGCTGTTTTTT. Encoded protein: CASSPGTIGLFF.

CDR3 sequence reads: CASSGGQANYGYTF. Written as DNA, the CDR3 is TGCGCCAGCAGCGGGGGACAGGCCAACTATGGCTACACCTTC. The chain combines TRBV5-1 with TRBJ1-2; 8 nucleotides agree with TRBD1. The CDR3 loop spans 14 amino acids. From germline, CDR1 is SGHRS and CDR2 YFSETQ. V gave up 4 bases and J gave up 2 bases; unmatched junction bases: 4.

In DNA, the CDR3 is TGTGCCAGCAGCGTAGGTGGGACTAGCGGGAGTAAAGGCGGGGAGCTGTTTTTT. Translation: CASSVGGTSGSKGGELFF. J is TRBJ2-2 and V is TRBV9; TRBD2 matches 14 bases. The CDR3 length is 18 residues. The V and J ends lost 0 bases and 7 bases, in that order; junction bases with no gene match: 8. CDR1 SGDLS and CDR2 YYNGEE come from the germline V gene.